Shown below are 12 T cell receptor beta chains from a single sample sequenced in a study of neurological immune-mediated disorders. MiXCR, applied by TCRdb to the 5' RACE reads, yields one record per CDR3 protein. The repertoire includes around 130,000 distinct CDR3 sequences, about 3.2% of them detected once, and over 1% sits in the top ten. The sequenced sample consisted of PBMCs. The receptors were sampled from a woman between 25 and 40 years old with multiple sclerosis.

This clonotype was detected many times. This chain links TRBV6-2 or TRBV6-3 with TRBJ1-1, with 10 bases fitting TRBD1. J lost 6 bases, V lost 6 bases, and 1 base had no gene match. The germline gives CDR1 MNHEY, CDR2 SVGEGT. The CDR3 covers 12 residues. The CDR3: CASRGTGAEAFF. CDR3 DNA sequence: TGTGCCAGCAGGGGGACAGGGGCTGAAGCTTTCTTT.

This clonotype was seen only a few times. The chain couples TRBV6-2 or TRBV6-3 to TRBJ2-1; no reliable D call. Per the germline V gene, CDR1 is MNHEY and CDR2 is SVGEGT. This CDR3 is built from 16 residues. Between the trimmed V and J ends, which lost 3 bases and 7 bases, there was a span of 19 bases. CDR3: CASSYSRDLWTNEQFF. The CDR3 nucleotides are TGTGCCAGCAGTTATAGTAGGGATCTCTGGACGAATGAGCAGTTCTTC.

Of note for this clonotype: Since a much larger clone is just one base distant, this may be a read error. The chain recombines TRBV12-3 or TRBV12-4 with TRBJ2-5, with 9 positions matching TRBD1. The CDR3 sequence is 13 residues long. The chain's CDR3 is CASRLDRGENQYF. The CDR3 DNA reads TGTGCCAGCAGGCTAGACAGGGGGGAGAACCAGTACTTC.

This clonotype appeared many times. The chain couples TRBV10-2 to TRBJ2-2; D is ambiguous. CDR1 and CDR2 (germline): WSHSY, SAAADI. The CDR3 is 11 residues long. V was trimmed by 3 bases and J by 5 bases, leaving 1 base between them. CDR3 loop: CASSETGELFF. The DNA for the CDR3 is TGCGCCAGCAGTGAAACCGGGGAGCTGTTTTTT.

This clonotype was seen at least ten times. V is TRBV6-6 and J is TRBJ1-1, with D possibly being TRBD1 (5 bases). The germline gives CDR1 MNHNY, CDR2 SVGAGI (reference sequence). The germline V and J ends were trimmed by 7 bases and 2 bases, with 11 bases remaining between them. The CDR3 is 13 amino acids. CDR3 residues: CASKFDSNTEAFF. In DNA form, the CDR3 reads TGTGCCAGCAAGTTTGACAGCAACACTGAAGCTTTCTTT.

This clonotype was recorded many times. The chain has TRBV27 and TRBJ1-1; maybe TRBD1 (6 bases). Trimming removed 6 bases at V and 3 bases at J, with 20 bases between. This CDR3 has 16 amino acids. Per germline, CDR1 MNHEY and CDR2 SMNVEV (reference sequence). This chain's CDR3 is CASSSLFRGEDTEAFF. The CDR3 DNA sequence: TGTGCCAGCAGCTCTCTATTCAGGGGTGAGGACACTGAAGCTTTCTTT.

The chain joins TRBV29-1 to TRBJ2-3; D perhaps matches TRBD2 (5 bases). The CDR3 is 16 residues long. The V end was cut by 0 bases, the J end by 2 bases, with 15 bases between. Germline CDR1 SQVTM, CDR2 ANQGSEA. The CDR3 bases are TGCAGCGTTGAAGATCGAGAGGGCTTACTCACAGATACGCAGTATTTT. The encoded protein is CSVEDREGLLTDTQYF.

This clonotype occurred many times. This chain uses TRBV7-9 with TRBJ2-1, with D hard to call. The CDR3 contains 11 residues. Germline V gene data show CDR1 as SEHNR and CDR2 as FQNEAQ (reference sequence). Trimming removed 4 bases from V and 12 bases from J, with 10 bases in between. The CDR3 bases are TGTGCCAGCAGCTCCTACAGTCCGCAGTTCTTC. It specifies CASSSYSPQFF.

This clonotype was recorded at least ten times. The chain links TRBV7-6 to TRBJ1-1, with 8 bases fitting TRBD1. CDR1 and CDR2 from the germline V gene are SGHVS and FNYEAQ. The CDR3 runs 15 residues. V lost 1 base, J lost 1 base, and 2 bases stayed unmatched. The CDR3 bases are TGTGCCAGCAGCTTAGGGGGGACAGGGAACACTGAAGCTTTCTTT. Its protein product is CASSLGGTGNTEAFF.

The table lists this clonotype with many counts. The chain combines TRBV5-6 with TRBJ2-1; no clear D gene. The germline gives CDR1 SGHDT, CDR2 YYEEEE. CDR3 length: 12 amino acids. V lost 2 bases and J lost 3, with 3 bases in between. Here the CDR3 reads CASSFYYNEQFF. DNA for the CDR3: TGTGCCAGCAGCTTCTACTACAATGAGCAGTTCTTC.

This clonotype was counted ten times or more. The J gene is TRBJ2-7, the V gene TRBV6-2 or TRBV6-3; D gene unclear. Deletions cut 6 bases from V and 7 bases from J, with 10 bases between. The CDR3 totals 11 residues. The germline V gene encodes CDR1 MNHEY and CDR2 SVGEGT. The CDR3 region is CASSPLGEQYF. The CDR3 nucleotides are TGTGCCAGCAGCCCCCTTGGGGAGCAGTACTTC.

Ten or more counts support this clonotype. V usage is TRBV29-1 and J usage is TRBJ2-7; the match to TRBD1 covers 12 bases. The CDR3 is 15 residues long. Germline assignment: CDR1 SQVTM and CDR2 ANQGSEA. V dropped 4 bases and J dropped 7; count of bases not matched to a gene: 11. The chain's CDR3 is CSVALWDRGLREQYF. CDR3 DNA sequence: TGCAGCGTTGCGTTATGGGACAGGGGGCTCAGGGAGCAGTACTTC.